Described below is a single TCR beta chain sequence and its context. What it recognizes is unknown. Germline V gene sequence: CDR1 DFQATT, CDR2 SNEGSKA (reference sequence). The CDR3 has 14 residues. The data were taken from a study of T cells expressing NK-cell markers. Across the study: Most of the eight sequenced donors tested HCMV-seropositive; one tested seronegative.

The authors made TCR beta cDNA libraries by 5'RACE template switching. This switching added a universal primer site and UMIs. TCRdb re-called the 5' RACE reads; every CDR3 protein appears as one record, without DNA. This table lists around 260,000 distinct CDR3 sequences. General study findings and limits: The same clonotypes also predominated in the CD3+CD56-NKG2C+ fraction of a handful of donors. CD8+ T cells in 5 or 6 donors included dominant NKG2C+ clonotypes at roughly 1.0-7.5%.

The TCR comes from a woman between 18 and 75 years old in good health. Sequencing was done on a sample of blood T cells: a sorted CD56 or NKG2C T cell subset, CD4+ or CD8+ T cells, or bulk PBMC T cells (not recorded which). The V and J genes are TRBV20-1 and TRBJ2-7; the TCRdb D gene call, TRBD2, has no DNA to confirm it. This chain's CDR3 is CSAGAGLAVYEQYF.